This T cell receptor beta chain was recorded in a study of blood T cells in healthy people across ages. Points from the study as a whole: Diversity was higher, and naive CD4+ cells more numerous, in long-lived donors than in aged donors. With age, beta diversity per million T cells declined roughly linearly, significantly by 30 to 40.

Next came a second PCR, run for about 7 to 12 cycles, which used a sample-barcoded 5' primer along with a J-beta primer mix. TCRdb reprocessed the 5' RACE reads with MiXCR, giving one entry per CDR3 protein. Here the sample spans 1,100,000 or so distinct CDR3 sequences, 40% to 55% being singletons. The sample holds one count of this clonotype. Its antigen is still unknown. Sample: blood. This receptor was identified in a woman aged 55-70 years in good health.

The CDR3 DNA is TGTGCCAGCAACTCCGATCAGCCCCAGCATTTT. It yields the protein CASNSDQPQHF. This chain uses TRBV6-9 with TRBJ1-5; D uncertain. The CDR3 extends over 11 amino acids. The germline V and J ends were trimmed by 7 bases and 5 bases, with 6 bases remaining between them. Germline values: CDR1 MNHGY, CDR2 SVAAGI.